The 2 T cell receptor beta chains reported below all come from one sample, sequenced in a study of T cell responses to AZD1222 COVID-19 vaccine. The method was immunoSEQ multiplex PCR; TCRdb's version includes in-frame clones alone and lacks a portion of them. The sample contains some 100,000 clones, roughly 87% of which appear only once. The specimen was peripheral blood, collected on day 0 of AZD1222 vaccination. All receptors derive from an adult in good health.

The chain employs TRBV11-2 and TRBJ1-1; D gene ambiguous. Germline CDR1 is SGHAT and CDR2 is FQNNGV. The ends were cut back, 4 bases at V and 6 bases at J, with 12 bases in the middle. The CDR3 totals 13 residues. The chain's CDR3 is CASSSLLRSEAFF. The CDR3 bases are TGTGCCAGCAGCTCCCTGCTTCGGTCTGAAGCTTTCTTT.

The chain recombines TRBV5-1 with TRBJ2-7; 13 nucleotides match TRBD2. The CDR3 sequence is 20 residues long. Germline V gives CDR1 SGHRS, CDR2 YFSETQ. The J segment lost 2 bases and the V segment lost 5 bases, leaving 19 bases of the junction unmatched. CDR3: CASSLIPGLAGILKTYEQYF. In nucleotides, the CDR3 is TGCGCCAGCAGTCTTATCCCGGGACTAGCGGGAATACTGAAGACCTACGAGCAGTACTTC.